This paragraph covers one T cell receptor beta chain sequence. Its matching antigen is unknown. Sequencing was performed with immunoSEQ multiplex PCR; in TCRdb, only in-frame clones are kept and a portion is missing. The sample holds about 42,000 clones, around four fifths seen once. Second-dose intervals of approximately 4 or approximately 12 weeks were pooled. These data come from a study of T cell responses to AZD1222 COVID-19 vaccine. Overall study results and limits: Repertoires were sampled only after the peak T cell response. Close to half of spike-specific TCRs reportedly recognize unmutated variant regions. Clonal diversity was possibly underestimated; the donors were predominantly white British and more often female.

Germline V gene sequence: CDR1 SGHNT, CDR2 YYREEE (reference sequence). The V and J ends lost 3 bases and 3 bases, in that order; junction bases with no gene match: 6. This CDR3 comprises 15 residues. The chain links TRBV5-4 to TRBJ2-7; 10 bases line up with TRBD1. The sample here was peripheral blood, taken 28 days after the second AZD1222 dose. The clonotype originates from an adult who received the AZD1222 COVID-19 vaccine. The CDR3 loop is CASSWGQGPGYEQYF. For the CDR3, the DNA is TGTGCCAGCAGCTGGGGACAGGGGCCGGGCTACGAGCAGTACTTC.